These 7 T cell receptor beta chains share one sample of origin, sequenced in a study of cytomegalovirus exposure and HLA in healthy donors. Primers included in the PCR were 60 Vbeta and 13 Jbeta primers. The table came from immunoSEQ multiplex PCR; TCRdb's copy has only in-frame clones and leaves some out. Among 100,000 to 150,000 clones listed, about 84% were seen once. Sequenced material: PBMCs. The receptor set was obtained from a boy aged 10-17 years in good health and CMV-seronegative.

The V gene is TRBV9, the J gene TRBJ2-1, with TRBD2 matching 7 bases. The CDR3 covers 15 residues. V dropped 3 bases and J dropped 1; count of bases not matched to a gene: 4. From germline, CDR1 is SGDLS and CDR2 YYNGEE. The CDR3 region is CASSGGRGSYNEQFF. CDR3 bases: TGTGCCAGCAGCGGCGGGAGAGGATCCTACAATGAGCAGTTCTTC.

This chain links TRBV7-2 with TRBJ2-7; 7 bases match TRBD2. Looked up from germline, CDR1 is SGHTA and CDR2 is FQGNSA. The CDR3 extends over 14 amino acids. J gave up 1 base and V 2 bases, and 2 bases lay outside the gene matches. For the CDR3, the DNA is TGTGCCAGCAGCTTACTAGCGGCGTCCTACGAGCAGTACTTC. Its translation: CASSLLAASYEQYF. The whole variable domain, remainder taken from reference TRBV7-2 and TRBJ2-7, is GAGVSQSPSNKVTEKGKDVELRCDPISGHTALYWYRQSLGQGLEFLIYFQGNSAPDKSGLPSDRFSAERTGGSVSTLTIQRTQQEDSAVYLCASSLLAASYEQYFGPGTRLTVT.

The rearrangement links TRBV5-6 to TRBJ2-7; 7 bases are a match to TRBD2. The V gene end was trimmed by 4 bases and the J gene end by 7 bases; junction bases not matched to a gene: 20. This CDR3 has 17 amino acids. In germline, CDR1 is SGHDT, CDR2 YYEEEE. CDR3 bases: TGTGCCAGCAGCAGTTACCGGAGGGAGGGCCTTGTGCGGGAGCAGTACTTC. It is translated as CASSSYRREGLVREQYF.

Written as DNA, the CDR3 is TGTGCCAGCAGTGGCGACTATTCCTACGAGCAGTACTTC. Translation: CASSGDYSYEQYF. V and J are TRBV25-1 and TRBJ2-7, with D possibly TRBD2 on 5 matching bases. This CDR3 is 13 amino acids long. Germline V CDR1 and CDR2: MGHDK, SYGVNS. V was pared by 4 bases and J by 1 base, with 8 bases between.

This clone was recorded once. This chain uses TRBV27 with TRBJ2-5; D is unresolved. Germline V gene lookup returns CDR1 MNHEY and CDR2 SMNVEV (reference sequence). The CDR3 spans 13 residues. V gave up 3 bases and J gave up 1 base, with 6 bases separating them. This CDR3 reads CASSLTAQETQYF. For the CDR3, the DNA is TGTGCCAGCAGTTTGACTGCCCAAGAGACCCAGTACTTC.

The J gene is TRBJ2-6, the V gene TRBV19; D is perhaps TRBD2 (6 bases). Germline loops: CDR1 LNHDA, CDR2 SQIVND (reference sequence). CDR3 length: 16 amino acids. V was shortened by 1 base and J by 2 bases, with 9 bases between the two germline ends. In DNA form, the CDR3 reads TGTGCCAGTAGTATAGGAGGAGGGGCTGGGGCCAACGTCCTGACTTTC. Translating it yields CASSIGGGAGANVLTF.

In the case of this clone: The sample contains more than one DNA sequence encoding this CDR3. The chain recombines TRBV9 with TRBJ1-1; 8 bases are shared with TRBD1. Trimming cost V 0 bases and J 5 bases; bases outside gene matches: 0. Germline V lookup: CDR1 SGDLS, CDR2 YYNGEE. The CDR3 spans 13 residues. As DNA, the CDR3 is TGTGCCAGCAGCGTAGGACAGGGGACTGAAGCTTTCTTT. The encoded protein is CASSVGQGTEAFF.